One sample yielded the 14 T cell receptor beta chains listed below, sequenced in a study of blood T cell repertoires in COVID-19. TCRdb's copy holds only in-frame clones and misses some; the assay was immunoSEQ multiplex PCR. Here the sample spans 150,000 or so clones, around 80% being singletons. Sequencing used PBMCs or T cells enriched from blood (not recorded which). All receptors come from a woman aged 50 to 60 in a cohort exposed to, infected with or recovered from COVID-19 (not recorded which).

J is TRBJ1-2 and V is TRBV14, with a tentative D call TRBD1 (5 bases). V gave up 0 bases and J gave up 8 bases, with 16 bases separating them. Germline assignment: CDR1 SGHDN and CDR2 FVKESK. This CDR3 has 15 residues. CDR3 coding DNA: TGTGCCAGCAGCCAAGAGTATTTAGGGGAAGGCGGCTACACCTTC. Encoded protein: CASSQEYLGEGGYTF. Together with reference TRBV14 and TRBJ1-2, the CDR3 gives the full variable domain: EAGVTQFPSHSVIEKGQTVTLRCDPISGHDNLYWYRRVMGKEIKFLLHFVKESKQDESGMPNNRFLAERTGGTYSTLKVQPAELEDSGVYFCASSQEYLGEGGYTFGSGTRLTVV.

The chain links TRBV2 to TRBJ1-5, with D possibly being TRBD1 (6 bases). Germline CDR1 and CDR2: SNHLY and FYNNEI. This CDR3 contains 15 residues. The germline V and J ends were trimmed by 6 bases and 0 bases, with 12 bases remaining between them. The CDR3 DNA follows: TGTGCCAGCAGCGGTACAGGGTTTAGCAATCAGCCCCAGCATTTT. Its protein is CASSGTGFSNQPQHF.

The chain employs TRBV29-1 and TRBJ1-2; a weak D match, TRBD1 (6 bases). CDR3 size: 11 residues. Germline CDR1 is SQVTM and CDR2 is ANQGSEA. V was shortened by 3 bases and J by 6 bases, with 8 bases between the two germline ends. The chain's CDR3 is CSVDRTDGYTF. The DNA of the CDR3 is TGCAGCGTTGACCGGACAGATGGCTACACCTTC. Full variable domain (rest looked up from reference TRBV29-1 and TRBJ1-2): SAVISQKPSRDICQRGTSLTIQCQVDSQVTMMFWYRQQPGQSLTLIATANQGSEATYESGFVIDKFPISRPNLTFSTLTVSNMSPEDSSIYLCSVDRTDGYTFGSGTRLTVV.

The rearrangement links TRBV4-3 to TRBJ2-1, with 8 bases aligning to TRBD2. This CDR3 contains 16 residues. V lost 2 bases and J lost 8; bases outside the gene matches: 11. Germline V CDR1 and CDR2: LGHNA, YSLEER. In nucleotides, the CDR3 is TGCGCCAGCAGCCAAACTTTGGAGCGGGGGTGGGATGAGCAGTTCTTC. Translation gives CASSQTLERGWDEQFF.

The chain combines TRBV7-3 with TRBJ2-6; D gene unclear. The CDR3 spans 17 residues. V was shortened by 5 bases and J by 1 base, with 15 bases between the two germline ends. From germline, CDR1 is SGHTA and CDR2 FQGTGA. CDR3 sequence (DNA): TGTGCCAGCAGCCGATCTCAGGCACGATCTGGGGCCAACGTCCTGACTTTC. Encoded protein: CASSRSQARSGANVLTF.

This clone has a single count. The gene calls are TRBV29-1 and TRBJ2-2, with 7 bases matching TRBD2. The germline gives CDR1 SQVTM, CDR2 ANQGSEA. The length of the CDR3 is 14 residues. V shed 6 bases and J 4 bases; nucleotides not matched to a gene: 8. CDR3 loop: CSVDVGGSTGELFF. The CDR3 DNA is TGCAGCGTCGACGTCGGGGGGTCCACCGGGGAGCTGTTTTTT.

This chain uses TRBV25-1 with TRBJ2-4; TRBD2 might be the D (5 bases). V was pared by 4 bases and J by 13 bases, with 14 bases between. CDR1 and CDR2 from the germline V gene are MGHDK and SYGVNS. The CDR3 length is 12 residues. The CDR3 loop reads CASSAPSGGQYF. The DNA for the CDR3 is TGTGCCAGCAGTGCCCCCTCAGGAGGCCAGTACTTC.

This chain links TRBV24-1 with TRBJ2-1, with a tentative D call TRBD2 (6 bases). V dropped 0 bases and J dropped 8 bases, with 10 bases sitting between them. Germline V CDR1 and CDR2: KGHDR, SFDVKD. This CDR3 is 14 amino acids long. The CDR3 loop reads CATSDLRGYDEQFF. In DNA, the CDR3 is TGTGCCACCAGTGATTTGCGGGGGTACGATGAGCAGTTCTTC.

The gene calls are TRBV6-5 and TRBJ2-1, with D possibly matching TRBD1 (5 bases). CDR1 MNHEY and CDR2 SVGAGI come from the germline V gene. This CDR3 has 13 amino acids. Trimming left V 4 bases short and J 6 bases short, with 10 bases between. This CDR3 reads CASSFTTVNEQFF. The CDR3 bases are TGTGCCAGCAGTTTCACGACAGTCAATGAGCAGTTCTTC.

In its sample, this clone was seen a few times. V is TRBV7-6 and J is TRBJ2-3, with 10 bases aligning to TRBD2. The trim removed 5 bases at V and 0 bases at J, leaving 8 bases unmatched. The CDR3 sequence is 17 residues long. Germline CDR1 and CDR2: SGHVS and FNYEAQ. CDR3 region: CASSGRVTSGSTDTQYF. CDR3 nucleotide sequence: TGTGCCAGCAGCGGCAGGGTGACTAGCGGGAGCACAGATACGCAGTATTTT.

The genes are TRBV2 and TRBJ1-5; 9 bases map to TRBD1. Germline V gene sequence: CDR1 SNHLY, CDR2 FYNNEI. This CDR3 contains 15 residues. V shed 6 bases and J 5 bases; nucleotides not matched to a gene: 8. CDR3: CASRGKDRGHQPQHF. In DNA form, the CDR3 reads TGTGCCAGCAGGGGCAAGGACAGGGGACATCAGCCCCAGCATTTT.

The chain joins TRBV11-3 to TRBJ1-1; TRBD1 matches at 7 bases. The V gene's germline CDR1 is SGHNT and CDR2 YENEEA. The CDR3 has 13 amino acids. J was trimmed by 9 bases and V by 5 bases; bases with no gene match: 9. This CDR3 is CASSTGTATQAFF. The CDR3 DNA reads as TGTGCCAGCAGCACAGGGACAGCAACGCAAGCTTTCTTT. Full variable domain (outside the CDR3, taken from reference TRBV11-3 and TRBJ1-1): EAGVVQSPRYKIIEKKQPVAFWCNPISGHNTLYWYLQNLGQGPELLIRYENEEAVDDSQLPKDRFSAERLKGVDSTLKIQPAELGDSAVYLCASSTGTATQAFFGQGTRLTVV.

This clone has only a few counts. The chain couples TRBV5-1 to TRBJ1-1, with 9 bases matching TRBD1. The CDR3 has 16 amino acids. J was trimmed by 1 base and V by 0 bases; bases with no gene match: 4. Germline lookup yields CDR1 SGHRS and CDR2 YFSETQ. Here the CDR3 DNA reads TGCGCCAGCAGCTTGGGGGACAGGGTCAGGAACACTGAAGCTTTCTTT. This codes for CASSLGDRVRNTEAFF.

In its sample, this clone was seen a few times. J is TRBJ2-1 and V is TRBV6-5; D gene uncertain. The CDR3 has 13 amino acids. Trimming cost V 2 bases and J 6 bases, with 8 bases left between them. CDR1 is MNHEY and CDR2 is SVGAGI in the germline V gene. The CDR3 sequence is CASSYSSSNEQFF. DNA of the CDR3: TGTGCCAGCAGTTACAGTAGCTCCAATGAGCAGTTCTTC.